Below, one T cell receptor (beta chain) is given with its context. The table came from immunoSEQ multiplex PCR; TCRdb's copy has only in-frame clones and leaves some out. The sample has about 170,000 clones; around 90% are singletons. The data are from a study of blood T cell repertoires in COVID-19. Germline CDR1 SGHRS, CDR2 YFSETQ. Between the trimmed V and J ends, which lost 1 base and 6 bases, there was a span of 10 bases. The length of the CDR3 is 13 residues. Sequencing was performed on peripheral blood. The genes are TRBV5-1 and TRBJ1-2; possibly TRBD1 for D (6 bases). This clonotype originated in a woman in her 50s with acute or convalescent COVID-19. The CDR3 loop is CASSLRSGDGYTF. The CDR3 DNA reads TGCGCCAGCAGCTTGCGGTCAGGGGATGGCTACACCTTC.